This T cell receptor (beta chain) was obtained from a study of shared clonotypes between healthy human individuals. Using immunoSEQ multiplex PCR, the repertoire was profiled, and TCRdb retains in-frame clones only, with some absent. Of some 680,000 clones detected, roughly 73% appear once; the ten largest clones hold 1.5% to 2%. The CDR3 has 15 amino acids. Germline assignment: CDR1 WNHNN and CDR2 SYGVQD (reference sequence). V lost 4 bases and J 5 bases, leaving 17 bases between the germline ends. The chain combines TRBV10-1 with TRBJ1-1; the D is unclear. The sequencing sample was made of memory CD4+ T cells sorted from blood. The subset is: CD45RA-negative fraction. This sequence originates from a woman in her twenties or thirties in good health. This chain's CDR3 is CASSVEKGFSTEAFF. CDR3 in DNA: TGCGCCAGCAGTGTGGAAAAGGGTTTTAGTACTGAAGCTTTCTTT.